This T cell receptor (beta chain) stems from a study of glioma-infiltrating T cells. This clonotype came up many times. Its specificity is not known. Findings and caveats of the study: CDR3 overlap between tissue and blood was very small.

V was cut by 1 base and J by 4 bases, with 5 bases left in between. The CDR3 has 13 amino acids. Germline CDR1 reads LNHDA; CDR2 reads SQIVND (reference sequence). TCR alpha and beta CDR3 regions were amplified from RNA using iRepertoire nested multiplex PCR. Tissue mRNA or PBMC total RNA, roughly 90-450 ng, went into one-step reverse transcription and amplification. TCRdb re-called the multiplex PCR reads through MiXCR, storing one row per CDR3 protein. The data contain under 130,000 distinct CDR3 sequences, about 30% of them singletons. The source material was glioma tissue, nonneoplastic brain tissue, or PBMCs (not recorded which). V gene TRBV19 combines with J gene TRBJ1-5, with no clear D. This sequence originates from a human donor with low-grade glioma or glioblastoma, undergoing nonglioma brain surgery, or in good health (not recorded which). CDR3 DNA sequence: TGTGCCAGTAGTATAGGGGGTAATCAGCCCCAGCATTTT. It codes for CASSIGGNQPQHF.